The source of this T cell receptor (beta chain) is a study of blood T cell repertoires in COVID-19. Across the whole study: Donors in the United States, Italy and Spain gave samples during acute or convalescent COVID-19. PBMCs, B-cell-depleted T cells, or T cells were the source of the cDNA or gDNA that made up the material.

Authors' processing steps: Using reference gene primer amplification, nucleated cell counts were estimated. The table came from immunoSEQ multiplex PCR; TCRdb's copy has only in-frame clones and leaves some out. That table supplies the V and J calls and clone size; D and trimming were determined from the DNA. The sample holds 55,000 to 70,000 clones, 85% to 90% seen once. Germline lookup yields CDR1 ENHRY and CDR2 SYGVKD. V lost 11 bases to trimming and J lost 5 bases; unmatched junction nucleotides: 14. The CDR3 is made up of 14 amino acids. What was sequenced was peripheral blood. This TCR derives from a man in his sixties or seventies with acute or convalescent COVID-19. This chain links TRBV10-3 with TRBJ1-1, with 7 positions matching TRBD1. This CDR3 reads CASLARGRITEAFF. The CDR3 DNA reads as TGTGCCTCCTTAGCGAGGGGGCGGATTACTGAAGCTTTCTTT.